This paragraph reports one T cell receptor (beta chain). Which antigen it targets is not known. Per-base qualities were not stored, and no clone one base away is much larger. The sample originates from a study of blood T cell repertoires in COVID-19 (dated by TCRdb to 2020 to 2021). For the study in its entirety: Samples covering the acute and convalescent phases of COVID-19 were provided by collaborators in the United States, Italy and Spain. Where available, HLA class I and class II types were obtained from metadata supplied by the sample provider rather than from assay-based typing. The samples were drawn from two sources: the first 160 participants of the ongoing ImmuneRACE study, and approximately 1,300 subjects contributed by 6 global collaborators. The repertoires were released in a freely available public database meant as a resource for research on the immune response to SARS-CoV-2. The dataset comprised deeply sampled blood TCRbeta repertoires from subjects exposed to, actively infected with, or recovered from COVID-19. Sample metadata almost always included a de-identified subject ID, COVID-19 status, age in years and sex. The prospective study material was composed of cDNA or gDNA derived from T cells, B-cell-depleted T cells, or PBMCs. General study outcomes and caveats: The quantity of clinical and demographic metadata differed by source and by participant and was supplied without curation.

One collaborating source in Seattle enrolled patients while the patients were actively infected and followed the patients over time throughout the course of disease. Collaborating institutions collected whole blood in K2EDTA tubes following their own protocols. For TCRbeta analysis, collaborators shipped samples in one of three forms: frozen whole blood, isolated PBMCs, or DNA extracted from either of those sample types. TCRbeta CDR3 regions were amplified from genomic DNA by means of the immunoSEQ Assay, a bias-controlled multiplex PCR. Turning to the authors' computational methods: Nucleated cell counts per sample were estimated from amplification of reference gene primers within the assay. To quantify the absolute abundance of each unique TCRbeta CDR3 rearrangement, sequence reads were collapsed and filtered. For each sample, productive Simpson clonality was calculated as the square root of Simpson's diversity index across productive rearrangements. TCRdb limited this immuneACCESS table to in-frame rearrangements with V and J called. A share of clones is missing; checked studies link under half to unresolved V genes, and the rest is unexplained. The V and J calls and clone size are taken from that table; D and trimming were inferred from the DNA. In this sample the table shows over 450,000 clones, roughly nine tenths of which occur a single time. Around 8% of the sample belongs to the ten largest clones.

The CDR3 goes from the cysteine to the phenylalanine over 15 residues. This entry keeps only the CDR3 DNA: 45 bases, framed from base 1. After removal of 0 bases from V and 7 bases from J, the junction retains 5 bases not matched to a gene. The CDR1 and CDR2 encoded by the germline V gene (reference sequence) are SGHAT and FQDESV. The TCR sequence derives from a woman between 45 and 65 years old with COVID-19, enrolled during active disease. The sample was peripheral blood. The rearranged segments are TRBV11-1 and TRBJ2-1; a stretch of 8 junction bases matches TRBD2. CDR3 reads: CASSLALAVGNEQFF. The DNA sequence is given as TGTGCCAGCAGCTTAGCACTAGCGGTCGGAAATGAGCAGTTCTTC.